The next 8 T cell receptor beta chains were all read from a single sample in a study of vaccination effects on CD4 cells after COVID-19. Their recognized antigens are unknown. Sequencing used immunoSEQ multiplex PCR; TCRdb keeps in-frame clones, though not all of them. Of 50,000 to 65,000 clones listed, approximately 73% are singletons. CD4+ T cells specific for antigen were expanded with viral peptide pools by the ViraFEST assay before sequencing. With around ten days of culture completed, CD4+ T cells were isolated. Each person got two doses of an mRNA SARS-CoV-2 vaccine, BNT162b2 or mRNA-1273. The source was CD4+ T cells from PBMCs cultured with HCoV-229E spike peptides, collected after COVID-19 vaccination. The receptors were gathered from a human donor who received a COVID-19 vaccine.

CDR3 loop: CASSDERVSDYGYTF. CDR3 sequence (DNA): TGTGCCAGCAGTGACGAACGGGTATCGGACTATGGCTACACCTTC. This chain links TRBV6-2 or TRBV6-3 with TRBJ1-2, with D unresolved. Germline CDR1 reads MNHEY; CDR2 reads SVGEGT. V lost 5 bases and J lost 3, with 16 bases in between. There are 15 residues in the CDR3.

The rearrangement links TRBV11-1 to TRBJ1-1, with D hard to call. The germline V and J ends were trimmed by 2 bases and 1 base, with 8 bases remaining between them. There are 14 residues in the CDR3. CDR1 is SGHAT and CDR2 is FQDESV in the germline V gene (reference sequence). The CDR3 protein is CASSLRGGNTEAFF. CDR3 coding DNA: TGTGCCAGCAGCTTACGTGGCGGGAACACTGAAGCTTTCTTT.

The gene calls are TRBV24-1 and TRBJ2-3, with D unclear. Germline V gives CDR1 KGHDR, CDR2 SFDVKD. The CDR3 covers 14 residues. V shed 1 base and J shed 1 base, with 5 bases lying between them. CDR3 protein: CATSDFRGTDTQYF. The CDR3 DNA is TGTGCCACCAGTGATTTTAGAGGCACAGATACGCAGTATTTT.

This clone turned up a few times. The chain recombines TRBV4-1 with TRBJ1-3, with D unclear. V was cut by 1 base and J by 0 bases, with 7 bases left in between. CDR3 size: 15 residues. Germline V gene sequence: CDR1 MGHRA, CDR2 YSYEKL. CDR3 amino acids: CASSQGTPSGNTIYF. The CDR3 nucleotides are TGCGCCAGCAGCCAAGGGACCCCCTCTGGAAACACCATATATTTT.

The chain couples TRBV6-2 or TRBV6-3 to TRBJ1-5; possibly TRBD1 for D (5 bases). The CDR3 contains 13 residues. V gave up 5 bases and J gave up 8 bases, with 13 bases separating them. CDR1 and CDR2 (germline): MNHEY, SVGEGT. The CDR3 protein is CASSRQSEEPQHF. CDR3 nucleotide sequence: TGTGCCAGCAGTCGACAGTCGGAGGAGCCCCAGCATTTT.

There are a few counts of this clone. V is TRBV2 and J is TRBJ2-7; TRBD1 is a possible D gene (5 bases). The CDR3 runs to 14 residues. The germline V gene encodes CDR1 SNHLY and CDR2 FYNNEI. Between the trimmed V and J ends, which lost 6 bases and 2 bases, there was a span of 14 bases. The CDR3 here is CASSGLGDAYEQYV. The CDR3 DNA sequence: TGTGCCAGCAGCGGATTAGGGGATGCCTACGAGCAGTACGTC.

The rearrangement uses TRBV19 and TRBJ1-2; no definite D call. Germline values: CDR1 LNHDA, CDR2 SQIVND (reference sequence). V dropped 9 bases and J dropped 0 bases, with 14 bases sitting between them. The CDR3 length is 14 residues. The CDR3 spells CASSQAIANYGYTF. The CDR3, as DNA: TGTGCCAGCTCTCAGGCGATAGCTAACTATGGCTACACCTTC.

The gene calls are TRBV7-9 and TRBJ1-4; TRBD1 is a possible D gene (5 bases). The CDR3 is 13 residues long. Germline-derived CDR1 and CDR2 are SEHNR and FQNEAQ (reference sequence). V shed 5 bases and J shed 10 bases, with 14 bases lying between them. The CDR3 region has the DNA TGTGCCAGCAGCCCCGGGGCCTCCCTAAAACTGTTTTTT. Translated: CASSPGASLKLFF.